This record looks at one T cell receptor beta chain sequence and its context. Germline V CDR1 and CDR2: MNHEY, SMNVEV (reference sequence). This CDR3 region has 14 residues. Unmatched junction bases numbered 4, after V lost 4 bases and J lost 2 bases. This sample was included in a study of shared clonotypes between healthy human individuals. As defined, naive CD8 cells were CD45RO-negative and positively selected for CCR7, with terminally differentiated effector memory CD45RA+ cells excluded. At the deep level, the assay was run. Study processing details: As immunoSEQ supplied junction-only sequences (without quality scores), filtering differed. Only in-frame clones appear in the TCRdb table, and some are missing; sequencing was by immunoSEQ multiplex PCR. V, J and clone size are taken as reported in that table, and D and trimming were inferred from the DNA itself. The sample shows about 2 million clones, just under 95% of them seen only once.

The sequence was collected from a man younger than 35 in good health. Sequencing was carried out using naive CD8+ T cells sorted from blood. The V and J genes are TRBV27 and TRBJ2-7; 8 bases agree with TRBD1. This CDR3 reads CASSWQGATYEQYF. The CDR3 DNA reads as TGTGCCAGCAGTTGGCAGGGGGCCACCTACGAGCAGTACTTC.